The next 21 T cell receptor beta chains were all read from a single sample in a study of control samples from healthy donors and cancer patients. TCRdb's copy holds only in-frame clones and misses some; the assay was immunoSEQ multiplex PCR. The sample lists 130,000 to 150,000 clones, 80% to 95% occurring once. Sequencing was done on a sample of blood. The source of these receptors is a man between 25 and 39 years old in good health.

This clone appeared a single time. This sequence joins TRBV24-1 and TRBJ2-1, with a weak D call TRBD1 (7 bases). V dropped 4 bases and J dropped 4 bases, with 16 bases sitting between them. The CDR3 totals 16 residues. Per the germline V gene, CDR1 is KGHDR and CDR2 is SFDVKD. This CDR3 is CATSDRQGGEYNEQFF. The CDR3 DNA is TGTGCCACCAGTGACAGACAGGGCGGGGAGTACAATGAGCAGTTCTTC.

V gene TRBV5-4 combines with J gene TRBJ2-7; D uncertain. The V end lost 0 bases, the J end lost 9 bases, and 10 bases lay between the germline ends. The V gene's germline CDR1 is SGHNT and CDR2 YYREEE (reference sequence). This CDR3 has 12 residues. CDR3 nucleotide sequence: TGTGCCAGCAGCTTGGCCGGTCTCGGGCAGTACTTC. Amino acids: CASSLAGLGQYF.

The rearrangement joins TRBV30 to TRBJ1-3; the D gene is possibly TRBD1 (5 bases). V lost 5 bases and J lost 2, with 7 bases in between. Germline assignment: CDR1 GTSNPN and CDR2 SVGIG (reference sequence). The CDR3 runs to 12 residues. CDR3 region: CAWGAPGNTIYF. Written as DNA, the CDR3 is TGTGCCTGGGGGGCACCTGGAAACACCATATATTTT.

The J gene is TRBJ1-1, the V gene TRBV28; 9 positions match TRBD1. In germline, CDR1 is MDHEN, CDR2 SYDVKM. This CDR3 is built from 14 residues. Trimming took 5 bases from V and 6 from J; bases not matched to a gene: 7. The CDR3 sequence is CASSHTGGKAEAFF. The CDR3 DNA reads as TGTGCCAGCAGTCATACAGGGGGCAAGGCTGAAGCTTTCTTT.

The chain recombines TRBV29-1 with TRBJ2-3; 8 positions agree with TRBD2. This CDR3 contains 17 residues. With V trimmed by 3 bases and J by 0 bases, 11 bases remained unmatched. The germline gives CDR1 SQVTM, CDR2 ANQGSEA. CDR3 nucleotide sequence: TGCAGCGTTGATAGAGCGGGGGCAGCCTCTAGCACAGATACGCAGTATTTT. This encodes CSVDRAGAASSTDTQYF.

This clone was detected once. CDR3 residues: CASSGPTTGNTIYF. The CDR3 bases are TGTGCCAGCAGCGGACCCACGACTGGAAACACCATATATTTT. This chain links TRBV9 with TRBJ1-3; D gene ambiguous. The CDR3 loop spans 14 amino acids. With 3 bases removed from V and 2 bases from J, the gap between germline ends came to 9 bases. Germline CDR1 is SGDLS and CDR2 is YYNGEE.

The J gene is TRBJ2-7, the V gene TRBV29-1; 9 positions agree with TRBD1. The V gene end was trimmed by 7 bases and the J gene end by 3 bases; junction bases not matched to a gene: 4. The CDR3 spans 12 residues. Germline V CDR1 and CDR2: SQVTM, ANQGSEA. The CDR3 protein is CSAGTGFYEQYF. The CDR3 DNA is TGCAGCGCCGGGACAGGGTTCTACGAGCAGTACTTC.

The V gene is TRBV13, the J gene TRBJ1-6; 7 positions agree with TRBD1. Germline loops: CDR1 PRHDT, CDR2 FYEKMQ (reference sequence). CDR3 length equals 14 residues. Trimming at V came to 4 bases and at J to 7 bases, leaving 4 bases not matched to a gene. Here the CDR3 reads CASSSRTGNSPLHF. In DNA, the CDR3 is TGTGCCAGCAGCTCAAGGACAGGCAATTCACCCCTCCACTTT.

The chain carries TRBV28 and TRBJ1-6, with D maybe TRBD1 (5 bases). Germline CDR1 MDHEN, CDR2 SYDVKM. V was shortened by 3 bases and J by 8 bases, with 14 bases between the two germline ends. The CDR3 runs 15 residues. The CDR3 sequence: CASSLVAGPYSPLHF. The DNA for the CDR3 is TGTGCCAGCAGTTTGGTGGCAGGGCCATATTCACCCCTCCACTTT.

This rearrangement joins TRBV2 to TRBJ1-5; 10 bases are a match to TRBD1. Trimming removed 7 bases from V and 6 bases from J; junction bases left unmatched: 9. The CDR3 length is 15 residues. From germline, CDR1 is SNHLY and CDR2 FYNNEI. CDR3 sequence: CASKDRTGGVQPQHF. CDR3 sequence (DNA): TGTGCCAGCAAAGATCGGACAGGGGGTGTTCAGCCCCAGCATTTT.

The chain couples TRBV5-4 to TRBJ1-1, with D tentatively TRBD1 (5 bases). Looked up from germline, CDR1 is SGHNT and CDR2 is YYREEE (reference sequence). Trimming left V 0 bases short and J 3 bases short, with 9 bases between. CDR3 length equals 14 residues. CDR3 residues: CASSLEMGHTEAFF. The CDR3 DNA reads as TGTGCCAGCAGCTTGGAAATGGGGCACACTGAAGCTTTCTTT.

The chain links TRBV6-5 to TRBJ1-6; the D gene is possibly TRBD1 (6 bases). CDR3 length: 12 residues. The V end lost 6 bases, the J end lost 9 bases, and 9 bases lay between the germline ends. From germline, CDR1 is MNHEY and CDR2 SVGAGI. The CDR3 coding sequence is TGTGCCAGCAGCTCAGGGGCTTCACCCCTCCACTTT. Amino acids: CASSSGASPLHF.

The V gene is TRBV11-2, the J gene TRBJ2-7; D remains ambiguous. The CDR3 covers 14 residues. V was shortened by 0 bases and J by 2 bases, with 8 bases between the two germline ends. CDR1 SGHAT and CDR2 FQNNGV come from the germline V gene. CDR3 region: CASSLEFRTYEQYF. The CDR3 region has the DNA TGTGCCAGCAGCTTAGAGTTCAGGACCTACGAGCAGTACTTC.

The chain links TRBV21-1 to TRBJ2-3; the table's D gene call, TRBD2, was not cross checked with the DNA. TRBV21-1 is reported as a pseudogene. CDR3 length equals 15 residues. As DNA, the CDR3 is TGTGCCAGGGGACTAGCGGGGGCCCTCACAGATACGCAGTATTTT. This translates into CARGLAGALTDTQYF.

A remark on this clone: One end of the junction does not line up with germline, which may come from a read error. V gene TRBV2 combines with J gene TRBJ2-1; 7 nucleotides match TRBD2. The germline V gene has CDR1 SNHLY and CDR2 FYNNEI. The CDR3 is 12 residues long. CDR3 sequence: CASSEVPRGGLF. The CDR3 bases are TGTGCCAGCAGTGAAGTTCCGCGGGGAGGGCTCTTC.

This rearrangement joins TRBV9 to TRBJ2-3; 8 bases fit TRBD1. The CDR3 sequence is 14 residues long. Germline V gene lookup returns CDR1 SGDLS and CDR2 YYNGEE. V was pared by 6 bases and J by 2 bases, with 5 bases of the junction left unmatched. Here the CDR3 reads CASTDRGFTDTQYF. Written as DNA, the CDR3 is TGTGCCAGCACCGACAGGGGTTTCACAGATACGCAGTATTTT.

V usage is TRBV2 and J usage is TRBJ2-5, with 8 bases lining up with TRBD1. Germline V CDR1 and CDR2: SNHLY, FYNNEI. The junction had 4 bases not matched to a gene; V was cut back by 9 bases and J by 4 bases. This CDR3 has 12 residues. The chain's CDR3 is CARGQGGETQYF. In nucleotides, the CDR3 is TGTGCCAGAGGACAGGGAGGAGAGACCCAGTACTTC.

The chain links TRBV12-5 to TRBJ1-4; no clear D gene. Germline V gene sequence: CDR1 LGHNT, CDR2 FRNRAP. Between the trimmed V and J ends, which lost 1 base and 8 bases, there was a span of 8 bases. The CDR3 covers 13 residues. CDR3 sequence reads: CASGLEGREKLFF. The CDR3 DNA is TGTGCTAGTGGTTTGGAGGGTCGGGAAAAACTGTTTTTT. Full variable domain (remainder filled in from reference TRBV12-5 and TRBJ1-4): DARVTQTPRHKVTEMGQEVTMRCQPILGHNTVFWYRQTMMQGLELLAYFRNRAPLDDSGMPKDRFSAEMPDATLATLKIQPSEPRDSAVYFCASGLEGREKLFFGSGTQLSVL.

The chain combines TRBV21-1 with TRBJ2-2. TRBV21-1 is described as a pseudogene. The CDR3 consists of 13 residues. The CDR3, as DNA: TGTGCCAGCAGTCACGGCTACACCGGGGAGCTGTTTTTT. Translated: CASSHGYTGELFF.

The chain employs TRBV19 and TRBJ1-1; unclear D gene. Trimming took 5 bases from V and 0 from J, leaving 7 bases between them. Germline lookup yields CDR1 LNHDA and CDR2 SQIVND (reference sequence). The CDR3 has 13 residues. The CDR3 region has the DNA TGTGCCAGTAGTTGGAGAATGAACACTGAAGCTTTCTTT. Its translation is CASSWRMNTEAFF.

This sequence joins TRBV28 and TRBJ1-1, with 9 positions matching TRBD1. Germline V CDR1 and CDR2: MDHEN, SYDVKM. CDR3 size: 15 residues. The V gene end was trimmed by 5 bases and the J gene end by 1 base; junction bases not matched to a gene: 5. Written as DNA, the CDR3 is TGTGCCAGCAGTCCTCCGGGACAGGGGAACACTGAAGCTTTCTTT. This translates into CASSPPGQGNTEAFF.